A selection of T cell receptor beta chains follows, all from one sample in a study of vaccination and CD4 T cells after COVID-19. No cognate antigen is known for these TCRs. TCRdb re-analysed the PCR reads in MiXCR, keeping a single row per CDR3 protein. The data show some 6,600 distinct CDR3 sequences, roughly 35% seen once. Sample: CD4+ T cells from blood, cultured in vitro. All receptors come from a human donor in good health. The CDR3 runs from the conserved cysteine through the conserved F or W. A D gene is named only where the DNA matches it firmly. Part of the rows lack a size; the others show once, few, many or a class for expanded clones.

TRBV30,TRBD1,TRBJ1-1,13,-,TGTGCCTGGGACAGGGGATTTGGGACTGAAGCTTTCTTT,CAWDRGFGTEAFF
TRBV2,TRBD2,TRBJ2-5,16,-,TGTGCCAGCAGCAAGGGACTACTCGGTGTCGAGGAGACCCAGTACTTC,CASSKGLLGVEETQYF
TRBV20-1,-,TRBJ2-6,15,-,TGCAGTGCTAGAAGGACAGCCTCTGGGGCCAACGTCCTGACTTTC,CSARRTASGANVLTF
TRBV6-1,TRBD1,TRBJ1-1,13,-,TGTGCCGGCAGGGAGGGACAGGACACTGAAGCTTTCTTT,CAGREGQDTEAFF
TRBV7-3,-,TRBJ2-2,14,-,TGTGCCAGCAGCCCCCGACAGACCACCGGGGAGCTGTTTTTT,CASSPRQTTGELFF
TRBV18,-,TRBJ2-7,17,-,TGTGCCAGCTCACCTGGCGATTTGGGGGCAGGGTCCTACGAGCAGTACTTC,CASSPGDLGAGSYEQYF
TRBV7-3,-,TRBJ2-2,13,-,TGTGCCAGCAGCCCTGTGAGGTCCGGGGAGCTGTTTTTT,CASSPVRSGELFF
TRBV7-9,-,TRBJ2-3,14,-,TGTGCCGCCCAGTCTGGAGGTGTGACAAATACGCAGTATTTT,CAAQSGGVTNTQYF
TRBV19,TRBD1,TRBJ2-1,12,-,TGTGCCAGTAGTATAGGACAGGGGGAGCAGTTCTTC,CASSIGQGEQFF
TRBV12-3/TRBV12-4,-,TRBJ2-6,15,once,TGTGCCAGCAGAACCCTCGGGGCTGGGGCCAACGTCCTGACTTTC,CASRTLGAGANVLTF
TRBV20-1,-,TRBJ1-2,10,few,TGCAGTGCCCCTAGCTATGGCTACACCTTC,CSAPSYGYTF
TRBV12-3/TRBV12-4,-,TRBJ1-5,15,-,TGTGCCAGCAGTTTTCAGGGCTTAGGCAATCAGCCCCAGCATTTT,CASSFQGLGNQPQHF
TRBV19,-,TRBJ1-1,16,few,TGTGCCAGTAGTAGCCTCAGATCGGGGTTGACCACTGAAGCTTTCTTT,CASSSLRSGLTTEAFF
TRBV18,-,TRBJ1-5,13,-,TGTGCCAGCTCACCGGCCAGAAATCAGCCCCAGCATTTT,CASSPARNQPQHF
TRBV4-2,TRBD1,TRBJ1-5,17,-,TGTGCCAGCAGCCAAGAGAGCATCGGACAGGGGCAACAGCCCCAGCATTTT,CASSQESIGQGQQPQHF
TRBV12-3/TRBV12-4,-,TRBJ2-7,14,few,TGTGCCAGCAGTCCCCGGACAGCCGCCTACGAGCAGTACTTC,CASSPRTAAYEQYF
TRBV11-2,-,TRBJ1-1,12,few,TGTGCCAGCAGCACCCCCCCCGGTGAAGCTTTCTTT,CASSTPPGEAFF
TRBV12-3/TRBV12-4,-,TRBJ1-3,15,-,TGTGCCAGCAGTTTGGTCGCTGGTTCTGGAAACACCATATATTTT,CASSLVAGSGNTIYF
TRBV15,-,TRBJ2-7,16,few,TGTGCCACCAGCAGAGAAGCCAGGGGAAACTCCTACGAGCAGTACTTC,CATSREARGNSYEQYF
TRBV10-2,-,TRBJ2-7,14,few,TGCGCCAGCAAAGGGGGAGGGGCCGGGGGCGAGCAGTACTTC,CASKGGGAGGEQYF
TRBV27,TRBD1,TRBJ1-5,15,-,TGTGCCAGCAGTTCAGACAGGGCCGGACACGGGCCCCAGCATTTT,CASSSDRAGHGPQHF
TRBV19,TRBD1,TRBJ1-5,15,-,TGTGCCAGTAGTATCGGACAGGGACTGGGGCAGCCCCAGCATTTT,CASSIGQGLGQPQHF
TRBV12-3/TRBV12-4,-,TRBJ1-5,13,few,TGTGCCAGCAGAACAGGTAGCAATCAGCCCCAGCATTTT,CASRTGSNQPQHF
TRBV6-1,-,TRBJ1-2,12,few,TGTGCCAGCAGACGACAGTCAGATGGCTACACCTTC,CASRRQSDGYTF
TRBV5-1,-,TRBJ1-5,16,-,TGCGCCAGCAGCTTGGGGATTGGGGGAGGGTATCAGCCCCAGCATTTT,CASSLGIGGGYQPQHF
TRBV7-2,-,TRBJ1-2,10,-,TGTGCCAGCAACTCGGTAGGCTACACCTTC,CASNSVGYTF
TRBV7-2,TRBD1,TRBJ1-1,15,-,TGTGCCAGCAGCGTGCATACAGGGGGCAACACTGAAGCTTTCTTT,CASSVHTGGNTEAFF
TRBV7-9,TRBD1,TRBJ1-5,17,-,TGTGCCAGCAGCTTAGCGGGACAGGGGGCTAGCAATCAGCCCCAGCATTTT,CASSLAGQGASNQPQHF
TRBV15,-,TRBJ1-5,19,few,TGTGCCACCAGCCCCGCCGAGTCCCGAGGGTCGACCGTTAATCAGCCCCAGCATTTT,CATSPAESRGSTVNQPQHF
TRBV19,-,TRBJ2-7,13,-,TGTGCCAGTAGTATGCGGCAGGGACACGAGCAGTACTTC,CASSMRQGHEQYF
TRBV19,-,TRBJ2-7,14,-,TGTGCCAGTAGTAGCCGACCCTCTTCCTACGAGCAGTACTTC,CASSSRPSSYEQYF
TRBV6-1,-,TRBJ1-3,13,-,TGTGCCAGCAAGGCCCCCTCTGGAAACACCATATATTTT,CASKAPSGNTIYF
TRBV2,TRBD2,TRBJ2-1,17,-,TGTGCCAGCATCGAACTAGCGGGGGAGAGCTCCTACAATGAGCAGTTCTTC,CASIELAGESSYNEQFF
TRBV20-1,TRBD2,TRBJ2-1,14,-,TGCAGTGCTAGTACTAGCGGGGGGTACAATGAGCAGTTCTTC,CSASTSGGYNEQFF
TRBV7-7,-,TRBJ2-3,15,-,TGTGCCAGCAGCATGACTAGTTTCGGCACAGATACGCAGTATTTT,CASSMTSFGTDTQYF
TRBV7-6,-,TRBJ2-7,12,-,TGTGCCAGCAGCTTAGGTGTCCCCGGGCAGTACTTC,CASSLGVPGQYF
TRBV5-1,-,TRBJ1-1,14,-,TGCGCCAGCAGCTTGTTGACGGAGAACACTGAAGCTTTCTTT,CASSLLTENTEAFF
TRBV28,-,TRBJ2-3,13,-,TGTGCCAGCACCCTAGAGGGAACAGATACGCAGTATTTT,CASTLEGTDTQYF
TRBV12-3/TRBV12-4,-,TRBJ1-6,15,-,TGTGCCAGCAGTTTAGGGCAGGCGGGGAATTCACCCCTCCACTTT,CASSLGQAGNSPLHF